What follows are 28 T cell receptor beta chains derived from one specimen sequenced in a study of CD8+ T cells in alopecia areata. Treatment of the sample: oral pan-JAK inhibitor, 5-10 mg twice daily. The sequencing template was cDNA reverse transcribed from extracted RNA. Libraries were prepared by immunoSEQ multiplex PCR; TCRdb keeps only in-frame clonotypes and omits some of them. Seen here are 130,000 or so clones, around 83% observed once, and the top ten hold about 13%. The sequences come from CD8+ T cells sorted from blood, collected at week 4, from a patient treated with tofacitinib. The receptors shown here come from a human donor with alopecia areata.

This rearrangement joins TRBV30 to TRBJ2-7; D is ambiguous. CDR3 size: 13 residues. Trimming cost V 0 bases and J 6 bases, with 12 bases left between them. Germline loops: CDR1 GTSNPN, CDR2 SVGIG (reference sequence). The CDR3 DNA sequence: TGTGCCTGGAGTGTCGCAACAAAAGGCGAGCAGTACTTC. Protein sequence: CAWSVATKGEQYF.

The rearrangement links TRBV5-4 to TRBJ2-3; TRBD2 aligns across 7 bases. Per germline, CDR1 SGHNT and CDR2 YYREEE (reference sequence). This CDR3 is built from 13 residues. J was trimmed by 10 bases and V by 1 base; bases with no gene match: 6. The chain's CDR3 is CASSLLRGVSQYF. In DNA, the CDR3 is TGTGCCAGCAGCTTGCTCCGGGGGGTATCGCAGTATTTT. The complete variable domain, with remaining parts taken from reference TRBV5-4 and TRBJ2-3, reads ETGVTQSPTHLIKTRGQQVTLRCSSQSGHNTVSWYQQALGQGPQFIFQYYREEENGRGNFPPRFSGLQFPNYSSELNVNALELDDSALYLCASSLLRGVSQYFGPGTRLTVL.

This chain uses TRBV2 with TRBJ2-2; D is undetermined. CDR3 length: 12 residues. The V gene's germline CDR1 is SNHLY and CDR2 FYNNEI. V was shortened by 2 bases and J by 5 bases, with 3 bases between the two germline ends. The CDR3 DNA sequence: TGTGCCAGCAGTGAAATGACCGGGGAGCTGTTTTTT. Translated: CASSEMTGELFF.

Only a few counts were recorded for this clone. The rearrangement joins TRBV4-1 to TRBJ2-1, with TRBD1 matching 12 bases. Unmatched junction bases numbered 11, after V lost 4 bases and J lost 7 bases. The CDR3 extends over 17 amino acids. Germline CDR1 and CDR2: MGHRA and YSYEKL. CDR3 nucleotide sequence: TGCGCCAGCAGCCCCGAGGGGTGGGGACAGGGGGCAAATGAGCAGTTCTTC. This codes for CASSPEGWGQGANEQFF.

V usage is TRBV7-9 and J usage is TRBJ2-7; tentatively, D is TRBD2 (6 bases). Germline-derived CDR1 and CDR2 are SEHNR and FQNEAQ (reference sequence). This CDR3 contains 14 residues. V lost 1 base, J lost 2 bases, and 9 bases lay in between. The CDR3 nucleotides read TGTGCCAGCAGCTTAGGGGGGGAAGCCTACGAGCAGTACTTC. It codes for CASSLGGEAYEQYF.

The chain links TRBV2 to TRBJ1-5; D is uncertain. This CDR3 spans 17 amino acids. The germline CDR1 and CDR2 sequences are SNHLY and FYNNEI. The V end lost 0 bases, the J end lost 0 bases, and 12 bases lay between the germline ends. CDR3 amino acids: CASSEAADGPSNQPQHF. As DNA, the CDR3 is TGTGCCAGCAGTGAAGCGGCGGACGGTCCTAGCAATCAGCCCCAGCATTTT.

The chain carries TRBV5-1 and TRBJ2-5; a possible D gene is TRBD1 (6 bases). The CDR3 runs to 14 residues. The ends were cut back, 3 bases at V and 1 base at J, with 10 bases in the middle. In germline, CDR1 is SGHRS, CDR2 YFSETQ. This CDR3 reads CASSSWDIQETQYF. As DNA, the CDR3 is TGCGCCAGCAGCTCATGGGACATCCAAGAGACCCAGTACTTC.

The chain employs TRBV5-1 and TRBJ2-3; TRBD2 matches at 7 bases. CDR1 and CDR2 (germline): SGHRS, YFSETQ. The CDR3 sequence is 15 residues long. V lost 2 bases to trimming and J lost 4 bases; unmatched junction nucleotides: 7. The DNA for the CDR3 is TGCGCCAGCAGCTTTAAGTGGGAGGGCCCAGATACGCAGTATTTT. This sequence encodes CASSFKWEGPDTQYF.

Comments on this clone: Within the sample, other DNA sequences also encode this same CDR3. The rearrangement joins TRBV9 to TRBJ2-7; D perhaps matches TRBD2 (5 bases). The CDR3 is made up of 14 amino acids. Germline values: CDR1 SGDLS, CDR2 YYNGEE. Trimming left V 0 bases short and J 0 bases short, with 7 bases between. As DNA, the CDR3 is TGTGCCAGCAGCGTAGAAGGGAGCTCCTACGAGCAGTACTTC. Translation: CASSVEGSSYEQYF.

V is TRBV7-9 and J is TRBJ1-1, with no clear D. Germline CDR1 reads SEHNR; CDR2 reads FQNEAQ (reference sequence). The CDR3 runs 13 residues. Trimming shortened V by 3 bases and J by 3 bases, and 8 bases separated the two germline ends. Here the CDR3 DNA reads TGTGCCAGCAGCTTGTCCGGGGACACTGAAGCTTTCTTT. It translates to CASSLSGDTEAFF. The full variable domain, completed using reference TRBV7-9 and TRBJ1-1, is DTGVSQNPRHKITKRGQNVTFRCDPISEHNRLYWYRQTLGQGPEFLTYFQNEAQLEKSRLLSDRFSAERPKGSFSTLEIQRTEQGDSAMYLCASSLSGDTEAFFGQGTRLTVV.

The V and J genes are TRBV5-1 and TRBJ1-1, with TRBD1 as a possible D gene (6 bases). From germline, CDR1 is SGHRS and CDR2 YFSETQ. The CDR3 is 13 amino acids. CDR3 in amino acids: CATVQGRDTEAFF. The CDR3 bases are TGCGCTACCGTACAGGGTAGGGACACTGAAGCTTTCTTT. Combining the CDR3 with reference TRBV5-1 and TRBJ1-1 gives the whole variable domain KAGVTQTPRYLIKTRGQQVTLSCSPISGHRSVSWYQQTPGQGLQFLFEYFSETQRNKGNFPGRFSGRQFSNSRSEMNVSTLELGDSALYLCATVQGRDTEAFFGQGTRLTVV.

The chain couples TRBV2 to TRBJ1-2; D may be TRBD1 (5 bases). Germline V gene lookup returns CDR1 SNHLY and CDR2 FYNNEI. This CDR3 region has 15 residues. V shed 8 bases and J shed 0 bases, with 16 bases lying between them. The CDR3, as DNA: TGTGCCAGCGGGCAACCGGGACCCTCTAACTATGGCTACACCTTC. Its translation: CASGQPGPSNYGYTF. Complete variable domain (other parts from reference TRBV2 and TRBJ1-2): EPEVTQTPSHQVTQMGQEVILRCVPISNHLYFYWYRQILGQKVEFLVSFYNNEISEKSEIFDDQFSVERPDGSNFTLKIRSTKLEDSAMYFCASGQPGPSNYGYTFGSGTRLTVV.

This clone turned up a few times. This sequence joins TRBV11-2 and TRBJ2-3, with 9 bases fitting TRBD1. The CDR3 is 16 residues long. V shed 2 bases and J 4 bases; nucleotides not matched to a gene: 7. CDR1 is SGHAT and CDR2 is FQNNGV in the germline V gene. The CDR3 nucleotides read TGTGCCAGCAGCTTAAATCGGGACAGGGAGGCAGATACGCAGTATTTT. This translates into CASSLNRDREADTQYF.

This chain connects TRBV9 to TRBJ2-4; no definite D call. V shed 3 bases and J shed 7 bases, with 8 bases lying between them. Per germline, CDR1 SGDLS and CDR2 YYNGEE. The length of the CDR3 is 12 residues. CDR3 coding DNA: TGTGCCAGCAGCGCCTTAGGGAACATTCAGTACTTC. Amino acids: CASSALGNIQYF. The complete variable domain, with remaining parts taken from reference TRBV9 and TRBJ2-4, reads DSGVTQTPKHLITATGQRVTLRCSPRSGDLSVYWYQQSLDQGLQFLIQYYNGEERAKGNILERFSAQQFPDLHSELNLSSLELGDSALYFCASSALGNIQYFGAGTRLSVL.

In DNA form, the CDR3 reads TGTGCCAGCAGCTTCTCCGGGTCTACCTCCTACGAGCAGTACTTC. This gives the protein CASSFSGSTSYEQYF. The chain links TRBV7-2 to TRBJ2-7; D is unresolved. The V end lost 3 bases, the J end lost 0 bases, and 12 bases lay between the germline ends. Germline V lookup: CDR1 SGHTA, CDR2 FQGNSA. CDR3 size: 15 residues.

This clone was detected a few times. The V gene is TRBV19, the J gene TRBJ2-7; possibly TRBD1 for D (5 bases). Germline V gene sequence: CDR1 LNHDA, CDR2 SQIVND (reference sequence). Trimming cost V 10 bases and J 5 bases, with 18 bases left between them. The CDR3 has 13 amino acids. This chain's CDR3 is CATRGRGYDEQYF. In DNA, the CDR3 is TGTGCCACCCGCGGAAGGGGCTATGACGAGCAGTACTTC.

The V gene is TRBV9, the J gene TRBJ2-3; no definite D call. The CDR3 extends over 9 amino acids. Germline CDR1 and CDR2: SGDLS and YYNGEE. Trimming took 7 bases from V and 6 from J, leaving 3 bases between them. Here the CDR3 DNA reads TGTGCCAGCGGGGATACGCAGTATTTT. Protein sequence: CASGDTQYF.

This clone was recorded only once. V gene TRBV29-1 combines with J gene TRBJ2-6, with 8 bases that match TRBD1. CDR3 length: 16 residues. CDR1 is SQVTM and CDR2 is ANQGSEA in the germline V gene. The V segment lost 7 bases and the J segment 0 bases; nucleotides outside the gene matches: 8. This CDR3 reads CSAGDRLYSGANVLTF. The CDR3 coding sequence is TGCAGCGCTGGGGACAGGTTGTACTCTGGGGCCAACGTCCTGACTTTC.

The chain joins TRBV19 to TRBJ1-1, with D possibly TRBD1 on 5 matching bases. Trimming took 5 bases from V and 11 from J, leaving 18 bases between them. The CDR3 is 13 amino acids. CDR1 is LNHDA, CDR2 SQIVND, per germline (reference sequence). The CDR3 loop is CASSWVGTQEAFF. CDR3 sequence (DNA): TGTGCCAGTAGTTGGGTCGGGACCCAAGAGGCTTTCTTT. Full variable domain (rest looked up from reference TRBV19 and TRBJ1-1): DGGITQSPKYLFRKEGQNVTLSCEQNLNHDAMYWYRQDPGQGLRLIYYSQIVNDFQKGDIAEGYSVSREKKESFPLTVTSAQKNPTAFYLCASSWVGTQEAFFGQGTRLTVV.

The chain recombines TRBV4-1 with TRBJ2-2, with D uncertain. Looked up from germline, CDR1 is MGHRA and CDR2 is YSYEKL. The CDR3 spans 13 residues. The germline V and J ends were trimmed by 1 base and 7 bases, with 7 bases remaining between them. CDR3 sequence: CASSQANGGELFF. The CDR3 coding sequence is TGCGCCAGCAGCCAAGCGAACGGCGGGGAGCTGTTTTTT.

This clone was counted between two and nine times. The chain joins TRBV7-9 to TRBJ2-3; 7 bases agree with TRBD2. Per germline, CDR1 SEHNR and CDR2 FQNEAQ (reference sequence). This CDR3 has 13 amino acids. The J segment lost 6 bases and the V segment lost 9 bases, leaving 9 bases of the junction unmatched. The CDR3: CASGGESPDTQYF. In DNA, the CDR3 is TGTGCCAGTGGGGGGGAGAGTCCTGATACGCAGTATTTT.

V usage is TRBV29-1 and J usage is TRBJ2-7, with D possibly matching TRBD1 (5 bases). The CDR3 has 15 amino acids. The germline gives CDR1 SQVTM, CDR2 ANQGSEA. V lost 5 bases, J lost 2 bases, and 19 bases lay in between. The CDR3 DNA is TGCAGCGTTTATGGACGGATAGGGGCCACCTACGAGCAGTACTTC. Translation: CSVYGRIGATYEQYF.

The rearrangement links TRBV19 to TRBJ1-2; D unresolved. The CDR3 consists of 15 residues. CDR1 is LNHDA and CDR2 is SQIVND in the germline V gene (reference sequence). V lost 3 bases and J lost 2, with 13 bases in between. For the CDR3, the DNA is TGTGCCAGTAGTATTTCGCGACATGAAAACTATGGCTACACCTTC. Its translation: CASSISRHENYGYTF. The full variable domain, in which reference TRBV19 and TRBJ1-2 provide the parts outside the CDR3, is DGGITQSPKYLFRKEGQNVTLSCEQNLNHDAMYWYRQDPGQGLRLIYYSQIVNDFQKGDIAEGYSVSREKKESFPLTVTSAQKNPTAFYLCASSISRHENYGYTFGSGTRLTVV.

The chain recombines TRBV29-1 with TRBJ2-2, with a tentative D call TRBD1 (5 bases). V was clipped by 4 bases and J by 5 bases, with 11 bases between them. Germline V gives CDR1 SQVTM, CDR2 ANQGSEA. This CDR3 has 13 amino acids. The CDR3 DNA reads TGCAGCGTTGTAGGGGTAGGGACCGGGGAGCTGTTTTTT. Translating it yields CSVVGVGTGELFF.

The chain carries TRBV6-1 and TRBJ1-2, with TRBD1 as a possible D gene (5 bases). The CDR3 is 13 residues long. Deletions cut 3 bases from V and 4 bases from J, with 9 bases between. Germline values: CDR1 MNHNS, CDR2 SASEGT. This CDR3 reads CASSEPGLYGYTF. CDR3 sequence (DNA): TGTGCCAGCAGTGAGCCAGGGCTCTATGGCTACACCTTC.

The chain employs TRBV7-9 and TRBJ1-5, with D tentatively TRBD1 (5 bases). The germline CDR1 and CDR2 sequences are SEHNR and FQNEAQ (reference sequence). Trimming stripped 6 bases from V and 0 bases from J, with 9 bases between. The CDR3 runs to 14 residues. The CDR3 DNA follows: TGTGCCAGCAGGGGGGACGGTAGCAATCAGCCCCAGCATTTT. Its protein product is CASRGDGSNQPQHF. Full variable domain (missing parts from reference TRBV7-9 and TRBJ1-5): DTGVSQNPRHKITKRGQNVTFRCDPISEHNRLYWYRQTLGQGPEFLTYFQNEAQLEKSRLLSDRFSAERPKGSFSTLEIQRTEQGDSAMYLCASRGDGSNQPQHFGDGTRLSIL.

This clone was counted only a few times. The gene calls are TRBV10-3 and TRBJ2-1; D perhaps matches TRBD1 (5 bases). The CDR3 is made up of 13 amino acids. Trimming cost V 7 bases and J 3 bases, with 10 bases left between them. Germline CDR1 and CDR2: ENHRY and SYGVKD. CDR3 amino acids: CAIKGRVYNEQFF. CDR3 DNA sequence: TGTGCCATCAAGGGCAGGGTCTACAATGAGCAGTTCTTC.

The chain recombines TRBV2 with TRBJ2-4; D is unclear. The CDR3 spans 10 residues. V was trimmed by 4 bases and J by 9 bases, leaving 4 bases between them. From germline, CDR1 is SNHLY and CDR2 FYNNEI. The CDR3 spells CASSGSIQYF. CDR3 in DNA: TGTGCCAGCAGTGGGAGCATTCAGTACTTC.